This T cell receptor (beta chain) was sequenced during a study of T cells after posttransplantation cyclophosphamide. Points from the study as a whole: TRB clonality was highly associated with recipient CMV seropositivity and reactivation. Skin or GI-infiltrating T cells shared few TRB sequences with blood. Donor CD8+ memory clones often dominated recipient blood repertoires at later times.

Cyclophosphamide on days +3 and +4 followed busulfan-fludarabine conditioning and a marrow graft. The CDR3 is 12 amino acids. Trimming cost V 8 bases and J 7 bases, with 12 bases left between them. CDR1 KGHSH and CDR2 LQKENI come from the germline V gene. Clones were read by immunoSEQ multiplex PCR, and TCRdb kept only the in-frame ones, dropping some. Singletons are absent from the sample, which has fewer than 12,000 clones. This clone appeared many times. Its target is unknown. The sequenced sample was PBMCs, obtained after allogeneic stem cell transplant with posttransplant cyclophosphamide. This TCR was recovered from a female patient aged 40-50 years who received an allogeneic stem cell transplant from a related donor, was CMV-positive, and had no GVHD. Some T cells could come from the graft donor. The chain links TRBV18 to TRBJ2-1; weak D call: TRBD2 (6 bases). This chain's CDR3 is CASGGVWNEQFF. The CDR3 bases are TGTGCCAGCGGAGGGGTTTGGAATGAGCAGTTCTTC. Full variable domain (remainder filled in from reference TRBV18 and TRBJ2-1): NAGVMQNPRHLVRRRGQEARLRCSPMKGHSHVYWYRQLPEEGLKFMVYLQKENIIDESGMPKERFSAEFPKEGPSILRIQQVVRGDSAAYFCASGGVWNEQFFGPGTRLTVL.